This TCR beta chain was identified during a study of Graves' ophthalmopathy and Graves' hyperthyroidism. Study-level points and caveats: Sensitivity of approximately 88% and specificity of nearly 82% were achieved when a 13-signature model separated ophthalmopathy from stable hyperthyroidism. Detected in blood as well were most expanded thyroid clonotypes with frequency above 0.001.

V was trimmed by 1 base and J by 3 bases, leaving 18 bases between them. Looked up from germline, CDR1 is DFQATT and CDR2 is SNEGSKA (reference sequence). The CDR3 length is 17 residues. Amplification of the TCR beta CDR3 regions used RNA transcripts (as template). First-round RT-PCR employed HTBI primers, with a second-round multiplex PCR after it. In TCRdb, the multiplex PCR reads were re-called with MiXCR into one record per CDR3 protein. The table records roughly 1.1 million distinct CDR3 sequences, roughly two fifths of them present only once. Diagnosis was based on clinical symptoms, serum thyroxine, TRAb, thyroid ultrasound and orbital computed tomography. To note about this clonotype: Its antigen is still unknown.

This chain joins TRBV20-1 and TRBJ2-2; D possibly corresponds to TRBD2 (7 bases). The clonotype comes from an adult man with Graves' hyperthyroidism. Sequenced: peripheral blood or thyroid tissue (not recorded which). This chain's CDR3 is CSARGLEGGGHTGELFF. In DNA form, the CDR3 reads TGCAGTGCTAGAGGCCTAGAGGGGGGGGGCCACACCGGGGAGCTGTTTTTT.